Listed below are T cell receptor beta chains from one sample, sequenced in a study of shared clonotypes between healthy human individuals. Some clones are missing from TCRdb's copy, which holds only in-frame ones; the method was immunoSEQ multiplex PCR. The profile covers about 590,000 clones, with 95% appearing a single time and less than 0.13% taken by the ten largest. The specimen was naive CD8+ T cells sorted from blood. All receptors come from a woman aged 25-40 years in good health. The CDR3 runs from the conserved cysteine through the conserved F or W. D genes are given only for firm matches. Not every row has a clone size; where given, it reads once, few, many or a size class.

CDR3nt: TGTGCCAGCAAACTTGCGGGGGAGCAGTACTTC
CDR3aa: CASKLAGEQYF
j_gene: TRBJ2-7
d_gene: .
len: 11
v_gene: TRBV5-8
abundance: .

CDR3nt: TGTGCCAGCAGCTCCGGTGAGGGCAATCAGCCCCAGCATTTT
CDR3aa: CASSSGEGNQPQHF
j_gene: TRBJ1-5
d_gene: .
len: 14
v_gene: TRBV7-9
abundance: few

CDR3nt: TGCGCCAGCAGGGACTTGTCCTACGAGCAGTACTTC
CDR3aa: CASRDLSYEQYF
j_gene: TRBJ2-7
d_gene: .
len: 12
v_gene: TRBV10-2
abundance: .

CDR3nt: TGTGCCAGCAGTGCGTCCGGGACTAGCGTAAGCTACGAGCAGTACTTC
CDR3aa: CASSASGTSVSYEQYF
j_gene: TRBJ2-7
d_gene: TRBD2
len: 16
v_gene: TRBV27
abundance: .

CDR3nt: TGCAGCGCCGCGGGGGCAGACCTCCGGTCGAACACTGAAGCTTTCTTT
CDR3aa: CSAAGADLRSNTEAFF
j_gene: TRBJ1-1
d_gene: .
len: 16
v_gene: TRBV29-1
abundance: once

CDR3nt: TGTGCCAGCAGTTTTTCAGTATACCCAATTGTTTCCTACGAGCAGTACTTC
CDR3aa: CASSFSVYPIVSYEQYF
j_gene: TRBJ2-7
d_gene: .
len: 17
v_gene: TRBV28
abundance: .

CDR3nt: TGTGCCAGCAGTTTAATGGGGACCGAGCAGTACTTC
CDR3aa: CASSLMGTEQYF
j_gene: TRBJ2-7
d_gene: .
len: 12
v_gene: TRBV28
abundance: .

CDR3nt: TGTGCCAGCAGCGTACAGGGGTCCTTAGGCTACACCTTC
CDR3aa: CASSVQGSLGYTF
j_gene: TRBJ1-2
d_gene: TRBD1
len: 13
v_gene: TRBV5-6
abundance: .

CDR3nt: TGTGCCAGCAGCCCATGGACAGGGACTAATGAAAAACTGTTTTTT
CDR3aa: CASSPWTGTNEKLFF
j_gene: TRBJ1-4
d_gene: TRBD1
len: 15
v_gene: TRBV7-9
abundance: .

CDR3nt: TGTGCCAGCAGTGACAGGGACGAGCAGTACTTC
CDR3aa: CASSDRDEQYF
j_gene: TRBJ2-7
d_gene: .
len: 11
v_gene: TRBV6-1
abundance: .

CDR3nt: TGTGCCAGCAGCCCCCCAGCAGGGTCCTACGAGCAGTACTTC
CDR3aa: CASSPPAGSYEQYF
j_gene: TRBJ2-7
d_gene: .
len: 14
v_gene: TRBV7-9
abundance: .

CDR3nt: TGTGCCAGCAGCCCACAGGGGAGTAGCTCCTACAATGAGCAGTTCTTC
CDR3aa: CASSPQGSSSYNEQFF
j_gene: TRBJ2-1
d_gene: TRBD1
len: 16
v_gene: TRBV7-9
abundance: .

CDR3nt: TGTGCCAGTAGGGCCGGGACAGGGAGGTGGGATACCAATCAGCCCCAGCATTTT
CDR3aa: CASRAGTGRWDTNQPQHF
j_gene: TRBJ1-5
d_gene: TRBD1
len: 18
v_gene: TRBV19
abundance: .

CDR3nt: TGTGCCAGCAGCTTGGGGCAGGGTACTTCACCCCTCCACTTT
CDR3aa: CASSLGQGTSPLHF
j_gene: TRBJ1-6
d_gene: .
len: 14
v_gene: TRBV5-6
abundance: once

CDR3nt: TGTGCCAGCAGCTTACCACCAGGGGTCGAGCAGTACTTC
CDR3aa: CASSLPPGVEQYF
j_gene: TRBJ2-7
d_gene: .
len: 13
v_gene: TRBV27
abundance: .

CDR3nt: TGTGCCAGCAGCCTGGGTGGAGGGAACAATGAGCAGTTCTTC
CDR3aa: CASSLGGGNNEQFF
j_gene: TRBJ2-1
d_gene: .
len: 14
v_gene: TRBV27
abundance: .

CDR3nt: TGTGCCAGCTCACCAGTCTGGAGCACTGAAGCTTTCTTT
CDR3aa: CASSPVWSTEAFF
j_gene: TRBJ1-1
d_gene: .
len: 13
v_gene: TRBV18
abundance: .

CDR3nt: TGTGCCAGCAGTGACGCACCGGGACACTCCTCCTACGAGCAGTACTTC
CDR3aa: CASSDAPGHSSYEQYF
j_gene: TRBJ2-7
d_gene: .
len: 16
v_gene: TRBV9
abundance: .

CDR3nt: TGTGCCAGCAGCCAAGATCCTAGCGGGAGGGTAAGGGAGACCCAGTACTTC
CDR3aa: CASSQDPSGRVRETQYF
j_gene: TRBJ2-5
d_gene: TRBD2
len: 17
v_gene: TRBV14
abundance: .

CDR3nt: TGTGCCAGCAGTGACCCTCTGGTGACCCCCCTCATGAACACTGAAGCTTTCTTT
CDR3aa: CASSDPLVTPLMNTEAFF
j_gene: TRBJ1-1
d_gene: .
len: 18
v_gene: TRBV6-1
abundance: .

CDR3nt: TGTGCCAGCAGCGTTGACAGTAACTATGGCTACACCTTC
CDR3aa: CASSVDSNYGYTF
j_gene: TRBJ1-2
d_gene: .
len: 13
v_gene: TRBV9
abundance: once

CDR3nt: TGTGCCAGCACTCCAAAAGGACCCAAGATTATCGGAAACACCATATATTTT
CDR3aa: CASTPKGPKIIGNTIYF
j_gene: TRBJ1-3
d_gene: .
len: 17
v_gene: TRBV28
abundance: .

CDR3nt: TGTGCCAGCAGCCTAGGAGTTGGACGGCCCCAAGAGACCCAGTACTTC
CDR3aa: CASSLGVGRPQETQYF
j_gene: TRBJ2-5
d_gene: .
len: 16
v_gene: TRBV7-9
abundance: .

CDR3nt: TGTGCCAGCAGACCTAGCGGGAGTATCAATGAGCAGTTCTTC
CDR3aa: CASRPSGSINEQFF
j_gene: TRBJ2-1
d_gene: TRBD2
len: 14
v_gene: TRBV27
abundance: .

CDR3nt: TGTGCCAGCAGACCTCCGGATAACAGCGGGAGCCACAATGAGCAGTTCTTC
CDR3aa: CASRPPDNSGSHNEQFF
j_gene: TRBJ2-1
d_gene: TRBD2
len: 17
v_gene: TRBV7-9
abundance: .